This is a list of T cell receptor beta chains from one sample in a study of T cells after yellow fever vaccination. Using its own MiXCR run on the 5' RACE reads, TCRdb lists one record per CDR3 protein. This sample has fewer than 450,000 distinct CDR3 sequences, with roughly 12% found just once. This specimen was PBMCs, taken on the day of the first yellow fever vaccination. Every receptor here comes from a man aged 18 to 35 who received the YFV17D yellow fever vaccine. CDR3s include the opening cysteine and the closing phenylalanine or tryptophan. The D gene is left open where the match is weak. The size entry is marked missing in some rows and otherwise reads once, few, many or a size class.

CDR3	DNA	V	size	J	D
CASSLAGTGGLQETQYF	TGTGCCAGCAGTTTAGCGGGGACAGGGGGCCTACAAGAGACCCAGTACTTC	TRBV12-3/TRBV12-4	few	TRBJ2-5	TRBD1
CASSLTQGFNQPQHF	TGTGCCAGCAGTCTCACTCAGGGATTCAATCAGCCCCAGCATTTT	TRBV6-2/TRBV6-3	few	TRBJ1-5	.
CASYSSEAFF	TGTGCCAGCTACAGCTCTGAAGCTTTCTTT	TRBV28	few	TRBJ1-1	.
CATSSPGGGPTDTQYF	TGTGCCACCAGCAGCCCCGGCGGGGGGCCGACAGATACGCAGTATTTT	TRBV15	many	TRBJ2-3	TRBD2
CASSLVQGITYEQYF	TGTGCCAGCAGCTTGGTACAGGGGATTACCTACGAGCAGTACTTC	TRBV5-5	.	TRBJ2-7	TRBD1
CASSQNNRDKNYGYTF	TGCGCCAGCAGCCAAAACAACCGGGACAAGAACTATGGCTACACCTTC	TRBV4-1	.	TRBJ1-2	.
CASSLRTGVGGTEAFF	TGTGCCAGCAGTCTCCGGACGGGTGTAGGGGGCACTGAAGCTTTCTTT	TRBV28	.	TRBJ1-1	.
CASSSGQGFTGELFF	TGCGCCAGCAGCTCGGGACAGGGGTTCACCGGGGAGCTGTTTTTT	TRBV4-3	.	TRBJ2-2	TRBD1
CASSDPGQGGREQYF	TGTGCCAGCAGTGACCCGGGACAGGGGGGCCGCGAGCAGTACTTC	TRBV25-1	few	TRBJ2-7	TRBD1
CASSLAGQGAYGFEQFF	TGCGCCAGCAGCTTGGCCGGACAGGGGGCTTATGGTTTTGAGCAGTTCTTC	TRBV5-1	.	TRBJ2-1	TRBD1
CASRRVTGNQPQHF	TGTGCCAGCCGAAGAGTGACGGGGAATCAGCCCCAGCATTTT	TRBV28	.	TRBJ1-5	.
CRVDGGDRYEQYF	TGCAGGGTTGATGGCGGGGACCGCTACGAGCAGTACTTC	TRBV29-1	.	TRBJ2-7	.
CASSLASTGELFF	TGCGCCAGCAGCTTGGCGTCCACCGGGGAGCTGTTTTTT	TRBV5-1	many	TRBJ2-2	.
CSGRQGRETQYF	TGCAGCGGCCGACAGGGGAGAGAGACCCAGTACTTC	TRBV29-1	few	TRBJ2-5	TRBD1
CASSVATGPYPRDTQYF	TGTGCCAGCAGCGTTGCGACTGGCCCCTACCCTCGAGATACGCAGTATTTT	TRBV9	few	TRBJ2-3	.
CASSLAGQPSYNEQFF	TGTGCCAGCTCGCTGGCAGGACAGCCGTCCTACAATGAGCAGTTCTTC	TRBV18	.	TRBJ2-1	.
CASSLPLPKSPPGNEQFF	TGTGCCAGCAGCTTACCACTACCTAAAAGCCCGCCGGGCAATGAGCAGTTCTTC	TRBV7-2	few	TRBJ2-1	.
CATSREAGPEAFF	TGTGCCACCAGCAGAGAAGCGGGCCCTGAAGCTTTCTTT	TRBV15	many	TRBJ1-1	.
CASSWTGVNYGYTF	TGTGCCAGCAGTTGGACAGGGGTGAACTATGGCTACACCTTC	TRBV6-5	.	TRBJ1-2	TRBD1
CASSPRGSSEAFF	TGTGCCAGCAGCCCCCGAGGATCTTCGGAAGCTTTCTTT	TRBV7-2	few	TRBJ1-1	.
CASSLDRRTADTQYF	TGTGCCAGCAGCTTAGACCGACGAACGGCAGATACGCAGTATTTT	TRBV7-9	few	TRBJ2-3	.
CAASRDLGGDTQYF	TGTGCCGCCAGCAGAGATCTTGGGGGGGATACGCAGTATTTT	TRBV15	.	TRBJ2-3	.
CASRGGGANEQYF	TGTGCCAGCAGGGGCGGGGGGGCCAACGAGCAGTACTTC	TRBV4-2	.	TRBJ2-7	TRBD2
CATPESSGQTTDTQYF	TGTGCCACCCCCGAGTCCTCCGGACAGACCACAGATACGCAGTATTTT	TRBV7-9	few	TRBJ2-3	.
CASSPRGQFFSYNEQFF	TGTGCCAGTAGTCCCCGGGGACAGTTCTTCTCCTACAATGAGCAGTTCTTC	TRBV19	.	TRBJ2-1	TRBD1
CASSPQWNQPQHF	TGTGCCAGCAGTCCGCAGTGGAATCAGCCCCAGCATTTT	TRBV27	.	TRBJ1-5	.
CASRPTGGAGELFF	TGTGCCAGCAGACCCACAGGGGGGGCCGGGGAGCTGTTTTTT	TRBV6-5	.	TRBJ2-2	.
CSAFRTGFGETQYF	TGCAGTGCTTTTAGGACAGGGTTTGGAGAGACCCAGTACTTC	TRBV20-1	.	TRBJ2-5	TRBD1
CSAREAQGLIGTEAFF	TGCAGTGCTAGAGAGGCACAGGGGTTGATCGGCACTGAAGCTTTCTTT	TRBV20-1	.	TRBJ1-1	TRBD1
CAISESRLGAGELFF	TGTGCCATCAGTGAGTCGAGATTAGGAGCCGGGGAGCTGTTTTTT	TRBV10-3	few	TRBJ2-2	.
CASSLMVESKPQHF	TGTGCCAGCAGCTTAATGGTTGAGAGTAAGCCCCAGCATTTT	TRBV7-2	many	TRBJ1-5	.
CASGDRGAFYGYTF	TGTGCCAGCGGCGACAGGGGCGCATTCTATGGCTACACCTTC	TRBV12-3/TRBV12-4	few	TRBJ1-2	TRBD1
CSARRGGDTQYF	TGCAGTGCTAGGCGGGGGGGAGATACGCAGTATTTT	TRBV20-1	many	TRBJ2-3	TRBD2
CSVVVPVSWDTQYF	TGCAGCGTTGTCGTACCGGTCTCGTGGGATACGCAGTATTTT	TRBV29-1	.	TRBJ2-3	.
CASSEQGPVNYGYTF	TGTGCCAGCAGCGAACAGGGGCCAGTTAACTATGGCTACACCTTC	TRBV2	few	TRBJ1-2	TRBD1
CSARGTTRSYNEQFF	TGCAGTGCTAGAGGGACTACTCGCTCCTACAATGAGCAGTTCTTC	TRBV20-1	.	TRBJ2-1	.
CASSSRQDNTEAFF	TGTGCCAGCAGCTCTAGACAGGACAACACTGAAGCTTTCTTT	TRBV9	few	TRBJ1-1	.
CASSQEGQGFRGEAFF	TGCGCCAGCAGCCAAGAGGGACAGGGGTTTAGGGGTGAAGCTTTCTTT	TRBV4-3	few	TRBJ1-1	TRBD1
CASTGIHNEQFF	TGTGCCAGCACGGGGATACACAATGAGCAGTTCTTC	TRBV7-9	many	TRBJ2-1	.
CASSPSSGGSTDTQYF	TGTGCCAGCAGCCCTTCTAGCGGGGGGAGCACAGATACGCAGTATTTT	TRBV13	few	TRBJ2-3	TRBD2
CASSQVGGCVGANVLTF	TGCGCCAGCAGCCAAGTTGGGGGATGTGTGGGGGCCAACGTCCTGACTTTC	TRBV4-1	few	TRBJ2-6	.
CSAREVYGYTF	TGCAGTGCCCGGGAAGTCTATGGCTACACCTTC	TRBV20-1	.	TRBJ1-2	.
CSARETSPAQFF	TGCAGTGCTAGAGAGACGTCGCCTGCGCAGTTCTTC	TRBV20-1	.	TRBJ2-1	.
CASSRSGWLTGELFF	TGTGCCAGCAGCAGAAGCGGGTGGTTGACCGGGGAGCTGTTTTTT	TRBV5-6	many	TRBJ2-2	.
CASSLGGAQGEQYF	TGTGCCAGCAGCTTAGGGGGCGCACAGGGCGAGCAGTACTTC	TRBV7-2	.	TRBJ2-7	.
CASRLRGGQETQYF	TGTGCCAGCCGGCTCAGGGGGGGACAAGAGACCCAGTACTTC	TRBV5-4	few	TRBJ2-5	.
CASSTTTGAGQGIYEQYF	TGTGCCAGCAGTACCACCACTGGGGCGGGACAGGGGATCTACGAGCAGTACTTC	TRBV6-1	.	TRBJ2-7	TRBD1